Sequencing of this T cell receptor beta chain was carried out in a study of cytomegalovirus exposure and HLA in healthy donors. Turning to the study itself: The study placed approximately 80% of its 398 genotyped donors in the Caucasian-associated ancestry cluster.

Germline values: CDR1 WSHSY, CDR2 SAAADI. Trimming at V came to 6 bases and at J to 2 bases, leaving 1 base not matched to a gene. The CDR3 covers 14 residues. Broader study findings: Among CMV-associated TCR beta chains, most appeared HLA-restricted in a later analysis. In a later analysis, TCR beta V- and J-gene trimming showed a link to a missense DCLRE1C variant. Upon later analysis, HLA-associated TCR beta chains proved more clonally expanded than other, equally common chains.

Vbeta (60) and Jbeta (13) primers were used in the PCR. Some clones are missing from TCRdb's copy, which holds only in-frame ones; the method was immunoSEQ multiplex PCR. This table holds roughly 240,000 clones, about 88% found once. As regards this clone: The antigen remains undetermined.

This clonotype originated in a girl aged 2 to 10 in good health and CMV-seronegative. The material sequenced was PBMCs. This sequence joins TRBV10-2 and TRBJ2-3; 11 positions match TRBD2. The CDR3, as DNA: TGCGCCAGCAGGACTAGCGGGGCCACAGATACGCAGTATTTT. Its translation is CASRTSGATDTQYF.